Below, 20 T cell receptor beta chains from the same sample are listed, as sequenced in a study of tissue T cells after allogeneic stem cell transplantation (dated 2022 in TCRdb). The sample's time point label, decoded: human tissue collected at research (rapid) autopsy. The library came from the immunoSEQ multiplex PCR assay. The clones in this table, taken by TCRdb from immuneACCESS, are in-frame only. Not every clone is retained; where verified, under half of the shortfall comes from an unresolved V gene, and the cause of the rest is unknown. Within this sample are under 30,000 clones, with around 67% of them counted one time only. The top ten clonotypes cover roughly 8% of the sample. The sample was tissue from the ileum, taken at autopsy. The source is a female donor older than 55 with lung cancer.

The rearrangement links TRBV7-3 to TRBJ2-1; the match to TRBD2 covers 10 bases. Germline-derived CDR1 and CDR2 are SGHTA and FQGTGA. V lost 4 bases, J lost 6 bases, and 6 bases stayed unmatched. The CDR3 has 15 residues. The chain's CDR3 is CASSSASGGTNEQFF. CDR3 sequence (DNA): TGTGCCAGCAGCTCCGCTAGCGGGGGAACCAATGAGCAGTTCTTC.

The CDR3 sequence: CASSVGGTLAKNIQYF. CDR3 in DNA: TGTGCCAGCAGTGTCGGGGGCACCTTAGCCAAAAACATTCAGTACTTC. The chain has TRBV6-1 and TRBJ2-4; the D call may be TRBD1 or TRBD2 (6 bases each). Per the germline V gene, CDR1 is MNHNS and CDR2 is SASEGT. Trimming removed 4 bases from V and 0 bases from J, with 13 bases in between. CDR3 length equals 16 residues.

The J gene is TRBJ2-3, the V gene TRBV9, with TRBD2 matching 12 bases. The CDR3 totals 16 residues. The trim removed 5 bases at V and 4 bases at J, leaving 8 bases unmatched. Germline V gives CDR1 SGDLS, CDR2 YYNGEE. The CDR3 here is CASSPTRLAGADTQYF. Here the CDR3 DNA reads TGTGCCAGCAGTCCTACCCGACTAGCGGGAGCAGATACGCAGTATTTT.

This clone was observed a few times. This chain uses TRBV30 with TRBJ2-5; D possibly corresponds to TRBD2 (6 bases). Trimming shortened V by 4 bases and J by 4 bases, and 10 bases separated the two germline ends. Germline values: CDR1 GTSNPN, CDR2 SVGIG (reference sequence). The CDR3 spans 12 residues. CDR3 amino acids: CAWIQGGETQYF. The DNA of the CDR3 is TGTGCCTGGATTCAGGGAGGAGAGACCCAGTACTTC.

The chain has TRBV11-2 and TRBJ2-7; D is unresolved. The V gene lost 3 bases and the J gene lost 0 bases, with 12 bases spanning the gap. Germline V gives CDR1 SGHAT, CDR2 FQNNGV. The CDR3 consists of 15 residues. The CDR3 spells CASSFQDATSYEQYF. The CDR3 bases are TGTGCCAGCAGCTTTCAGGACGCAACCTCCTACGAGCAGTACTTC.

Comments on this clone: Other DNA sequences from this sample encode an identical CDR3 as well. The V gene is TRBV18, the J gene TRBJ2-3; D uncertain. The V end was cut by 3 bases, the J end by 0 bases, with 1 base between. Germline V lookup: CDR1 KGHSH, CDR2 LQKENI. CDR3 size: 12 residues. This chain's CDR3 is CASSPSTDTQYF. DNA for the CDR3: TGTGCCAGCTCACCCAGCACAGATACGCAGTATTTT.

This chain connects TRBV2 to TRBJ1-1; D is uncertain. Germline values: CDR1 SNHLY, CDR2 FYNNEI. This CDR3 comprises 12 residues. V was clipped by 11 bases and J by 0 bases, with 10 bases between them. CDR3 sequence: CAVGPMNTEAFF. The CDR3 DNA reads TGTGCCGTCGGGCCCATGAACACTGAAGCTTTCTTT.

The chain recombines TRBV11-3 with TRBJ2-5, with TRBD2 matching 10 bases. Trimming removed 0 bases from V and 2 bases from J; junction bases left unmatched: 12. This CDR3 contains 19 residues. Germline CDR1 reads SGHNT; CDR2 reads YENEEA. CDR3 region: CASSLESGGGNGPQETQYF. CDR3 in DNA: TGTGCCAGCAGCTTAGAGAGCGGGGGGGGAAACGGTCCACAAGAGACCCAGTACTTC.

This clone came up a few times. This chain joins TRBV7-2 and TRBJ1-3; no definite D call. The V end was cut by 1 base, the J end by 3 bases, with 19 bases between. This CDR3 has 18 amino acids. From germline, CDR1 is SGHTA and CDR2 FQGNSA. The CDR3 loop is CASSLEAGPSIRGNTIYF. The CDR3 nucleotides read TGTGCCAGCAGCTTAGAGGCAGGCCCATCAATTCGTGGAAACACCATATATTTT.

The chain joins TRBV5-4 to TRBJ2-2, with 9 bases fitting TRBD1. CDR3 length equals 15 residues. CDR1 and CDR2 from the germline V gene are SGHNT and YYREEE (reference sequence). After removal of 2 bases from V and 4 bases from J, the junction contained 3 bases not matched to a gene. As DNA, the CDR3 is TGTGCCAGCAGCTTACAGGGGGCAGTCACCGGGGAGCTGTTTTTT. Its translation is CASSLQGAVTGELFF.

The J gene is TRBJ2-6, the V gene TRBV5-1; 8 bases align to TRBD1. Losses at the gene ends were 3 bases for V and 0 bases for J; bases not matched to a gene: 8. The CDR3 covers 18 residues. Germline V gene sequence: CDR1 SGHRS, CDR2 YFSETQ. The CDR3 sequence is CASSSRGRAVSGANVLTF. The CDR3 coding sequence is TGCGCCAGCAGCTCCAGGGGGCGGGCGGTCTCTGGGGCCAACGTCCTGACTTTC.

The chain uses TRBV24-1 and TRBJ2-5; 9 positions match TRBD1. This CDR3 has 16 residues. The V gene's germline CDR1 is KGHDR and CDR2 SFDVKD. J gave up 6 bases and V 0 bases, and 7 bases lay outside the gene matches. For the CDR3, the DNA is TGTGCCACCAGTGATTTGGGGGACAGGGTCGGGCAGACCCAGTACTTC. It translates to CATSDLGDRVGQTQYF.

This clone was detected once. This rearrangement joins TRBV7-9 to TRBJ1-2, with D hard to call. V dropped 0 bases and J dropped 7 bases, with 3 bases sitting between them. Germline CDR1 is SEHNR and CDR2 is FQNEAQ (reference sequence). This CDR3 region has 11 residues. CDR3 coding DNA: TGTGCCAGCAGCTTAGCTGGTGGCTACACCTTC. As protein: CASSLAGGYTF.

This chain uses TRBV4-2 with TRBJ1-2; D perhaps matches TRBD1 (6 bases). V lost 3 bases and J lost 5, with 16 bases in between. This CDR3 contains 15 residues. Germline V lookup: CDR1 LGHNA, CDR2 YNFKEQ. CDR3 bases: TGTGCCAGCAGCCACGGCGGGCAGGGGTCGTATGGCTACACCTTC. Protein product: CASSHGGQGSYGYTF.

This clone was found a few times. The rearrangement links TRBV7-2 to TRBJ2-7; 10 positions match TRBD2. There are 16 residues in the CDR3. Trimming took 0 bases from V and 6 from J; bases not matched to a gene: 8. Germline CDR1 and CDR2: SGHTA and FQGNSA. The CDR3, as DNA: TGTGCCAGCAGCTTAGCGCGGAGCGGGGGGGCCGGCGAGCAGTACTTC. Amino acid sequence: CASSLARSGGAGEQYF.

This clone has just one count. This chain uses TRBV4-2 with TRBJ1-2; D is possibly TRBD1 (5 bases). Trimming left V 0 bases short and J 3 bases short, with 14 bases between. The CDR3 has 16 residues. CDR1 LGHNA and CDR2 YNFKEQ come from the germline V gene. The chain's CDR3 is CASSQDSWARDYGYTF. The DNA of the CDR3 is TGTGCCAGCAGCCAAGATAGTTGGGCCAGGGACTATGGCTACACCTTC.

V gene TRBV15 combines with J gene TRBJ1-5; D uncertain. The germline V and J ends were trimmed by 1 base and 2 bases, with 9 bases remaining between them. The germline V gene has CDR1 LNHNV and CDR2 YYDKDF (reference sequence). The CDR3 loop spans 15 amino acids. CDR3: CATSRGMQGNQPQHF. Here the CDR3 DNA reads TGTGCCACCAGCAGAGGTATGCAGGGCAATCAGCCCCAGCATTTT.

This chain uses TRBV5-6 with TRBJ1-2; TRBD1 is a possible D gene (6 bases). V gave up 2 bases and J gave up 4 bases, with 18 bases separating them. Per germline, CDR1 SGHDT and CDR2 YYEEEE. The CDR3 consists of 16 residues. CDR3 sequence reads: CASSLGAGANLYGYTF. Written as DNA, the CDR3 is TGTGCCAGCAGCTTAGGAGCAGGGGCCAACCTCTATGGCTACACCTTC.

This chain's CDR3 is CASSLGPGANVLTF. Written as DNA, the CDR3 is TGTGCCAGCAGCTTAGGGCCTGGGGCCAACGTCCTGACTTTC. This chain joins TRBV5-8 and TRBJ2-6, with D unresolved. The CDR3 extends over 14 amino acids. Germline CDR1 SGHTS, CDR2 YDEGEE. Trimming took off 2 bases at V and 2 bases at J, with 5 bases between the two ends.

V and J are TRBV11-3 and TRBJ1-6, with 8 bases fitting TRBD1. The germline gives CDR1 SGHNT, CDR2 YENEEA. V was clipped by 5 bases and J by 7 bases; unmatched bases: 4. This CDR3 is built from 14 residues. The CDR3 region is CASSRDRTNSPLHF. DNA for the CDR3: TGTGCCAGCAGCCGGGACAGGACGAATTCACCCCTCCACTTT. Using reference TRBV11-3 and TRBJ1-6 for the parts outside the CDR3, the full variable domain is EAGVVQSPRYKIIEKKQPVAFWCNPISGHNTLYWYLQNLGQGPELLIRYENEEAVDDSQLPKDRFSAERLKGVDSTLKIQPAELGDSAVYLCASSRDRTNSPLHFGNGTRLTVT.